The 9 T cell receptor beta chains listed next were all sequenced from one sample in a study of T-cell reconstitution after alpha-beta-depleted transplantation in children. It was with unique molecular identifiers that the TCRbeta library was prepared. Via MiXCR, TCRdb re-called the PCR reads, giving one row per CDR3 protein. The sample holds approximately 240,000 distinct CDR3 sequences; about 9.6% are singletons and the top ten take roughly 5.1%. The sample was PBMCs from the stem cell graft donor, taken from the stem cell graft. The receptors derive from a human donor who donated a stem cell graft to a child with SCID.

This clonotype was recorded many times. This chain uses TRBV9 with TRBJ2-3; tentatively, D is TRBD1 or TRBD2 (5 bases each). Trimming removed 0 bases from V and 3 bases from J, with 8 bases in between. There are 14 residues in the CDR3. CDR1 is SGDLS and CDR2 is YYNGEE in the germline V gene. Written as DNA, the CDR3 is TGTGCCAGCAGCGTAGAATGGGGGACAGATACGCAGTATTTT. This encodes CASSVEWGTDTQYF.

The sample holds many counts of this clonotype. The genes are TRBV20-1 and TRBJ2-5; no definite D call. The CDR3 loop spans 12 amino acids. Germline loops: CDR1 DFQATT, CDR2 SNEGSKA (reference sequence). V lost 3 bases and J lost 2, with 7 bases in between. CDR3 sequence reads: CSASPNQETQYF. The CDR3 DNA follows: TGCAGTGCTAGTCCAAATCAAGAGACCCAGTACTTC.

This clonotype was picked up many times. The rearrangement links TRBV5-1 to TRBJ1-1; D may be TRBD1 (6 bases). CDR3 size: 14 residues. Between the trimmed V and J ends, which lost 4 bases and 5 bases, there was a span of 15 bases. The germline V gene has CDR1 SGHRS and CDR2 YFSETQ. The CDR3 loop reads CASSVVGGWTEAFF. For the CDR3, the DNA is TGCGCCAGCAGCGTGGTAGGGGGATGGACTGAAGCTTTCTTT.

This clonotype was detected ten times or more. V is TRBV7-9 and J is TRBJ1-1; D is ambiguous. The V end lost 1 base, the J end lost 0 bases, and 12 bases lay between the germline ends. CDR1 SEHNR and CDR2 FQNEAQ come from the germline V gene (reference sequence). The CDR3 length is 16 residues. The CDR3, as DNA: TGTGCCAGCAGCTTAGGGGTTTACAGCTTGAACACTGAAGCTTTCTTT. Translating gives CASSLGVYSLNTEAFF. The full variable domain, rest sourced from reference TRBV7-9 and TRBJ1-1, is DTGVSQNPRHKITKRGQNVTFRCDPISEHNRLYWYRQTLGQGPEFLTYFQNEAQLEKSRLLSDRFSAERPKGSFSTLEIQRTEQGDSAMYLCASSLGVYSLNTEAFFGQGTRLTVV.

This clonotype occurred many times. V and J are TRBV6-5 and TRBJ1-2; D call uncertain. Germline V gene lookup returns CDR1 MNHEY and CDR2 SVGAGI. The CDR3 has 14 amino acids. V gave up 2 bases and J gave up 5 bases, with 12 bases separating them. The CDR3 loop reads CASSYAAEGYGYTF. The CDR3 DNA sequence: TGTGCCAGCAGTTACGCCGCCGAAGGGTATGGCTACACCTTC.

This clonotype was counted many times. This sequence joins TRBV7-9 and TRBJ2-1; D gene ambiguous. CDR1 SEHNR and CDR2 FQNEAQ come from the germline V gene (reference sequence). This CDR3 has 15 residues. The V gene lost 1 base and the J gene lost 4 bases, with 11 bases spanning the gap. The CDR3 loop reads CASSLESIQYNEQFF. The CDR3, as DNA: TGTGCCAGCAGCTTAGAGTCTATCCAATACAATGAGCAGTTCTTC.

Note on this clonotype: A much larger clone differs by one base, so this may be a read error. V usage is TRBV20-1 and J usage is TRBJ2-7; 7 bases are a match to TRBD2. From germline, CDR1 is DFQATT and CDR2 SNEGSKA (reference sequence). The CDR3 runs to 12 residues. CDR3 DNA sequence: TGCCGTGCTAGTCGGGGGGACTACGAGCAGTACTTC. The encoded protein is CRASRGDYEQYF.

This clonotype was seen at least ten times. The CDR3 reads CASSQGFAEETQYF. The CDR3 DNA is TGCGCCAGCAGCCAAGGCTTCGCTGAAGAGACCCAGTACTTC. The chain recombines TRBV4-3 with TRBJ2-5; D is unresolved. V was trimmed by 1 base and J by 3 bases, leaving 9 bases between them. This CDR3 comprises 14 residues. Germline-derived CDR1 and CDR2 are LGHNA and YSLEER.

This clonotype came up many times. J is TRBJ2-5 and V is TRBV12-3 or TRBV12-4; D is unclear. CDR3 length equals 14 residues. V lost 6 bases and J 9 bases, leaving 20 bases between the germline ends. The chain's CDR3 is CASSKLARVEAQYF. DNA for the CDR3: TGTGCCAGCAGCAAGTTGGCCCGGGTCGAGGCCCAGTACTTC.